Following are 21 T cell receptor beta chains from one sample sequenced in a study of Graves' ophthalmopathy and Graves' hyperthyroidism. CDR3 regions of TCR beta were amplified from RNA transcripts. First-round RT-PCR used HTBI primers; second-round multiplex PCR followed. In TCRdb, the multiplex PCR reads were re-called with MiXCR into one record per CDR3 protein. Of 40,000 or so distinct CDR3 sequences listed, over 40% are singletons. Sequencing input: peripheral blood. Every receptor here comes from an adult man with Graves' ophthalmopathy.

The V gene is TRBV20-1, the J gene TRBJ2-7, with a tentative D call TRBD1 (7 bases). In germline, CDR1 is DFQATT, CDR2 SNEGSKA (reference sequence). The CDR3 totals 14 residues. V shed 4 bases and J shed 3 bases, with 16 bases lying between them. The CDR3 DNA reads TGCAGTGCTATCCGCAGGGGGGAGTACTACGAGCAGTACTTC. Residues: CSAIRRGEYYEQYF.

This clonotype ranks as medium-sized. V and J are TRBV24-1 and TRBJ1-2; no firm D call. The CDR3 sequence is 8 residues long. V dropped 12 bases and J dropped 7 bases, with 5 bases sitting between them. Germline V CDR1 and CDR2: KGHDR, SFDVKD. The DNA of the CDR3 is TGTGCCGTTCCTGGCTACACCTTC. Amino acid sequence: CAVPGYTF.

This clonotype was seen repeatedly, ten times or more. This rearrangement joins TRBV6-1 to TRBJ1-4; unclear D gene. Germline loops: CDR1 MNHNS, CDR2 SASEGT. Trimming took off 2 bases at V and 7 bases at J, with 14 bases between the two ends. This CDR3 has 15 residues. The CDR3: CASSEIKGRGEKLFF. Here the CDR3 DNA reads TGTGCCAGCAGTGAAATAAAAGGGCGGGGTGAAAAACTGTTTTTT.

The V call is TRBV20-1, the J call TRBJ2-7, with D tentatively TRBD1 (5 bases). This CDR3 is 12 amino acids long. V gave up 6 bases and J gave up 3 bases, with 12 bases separating them. CDR1 and CDR2 from the germline V gene are DFQATT and SNEGSKA (reference sequence). The CDR3 DNA follows: TGCAGTGCCAAGTTTAGGGGCTACGAGCAGTACTTC. Residues: CSAKFRGYEQYF.

This sequence joins TRBV13 and TRBJ2-1; TRBD2 matches 7 bases. This CDR3 spans 14 amino acids. CDR1 is PRHDT, CDR2 FYEKMQ, per germline (reference sequence). V gave up 7 bases and J gave up 9 bases; unmatched junction bases: 12. Written as DNA, the CDR3 is TGTGCCAGCAAGGGTTTTGCTAGCGGCACTGAGCAGTTCTTC. Translating it yields CASKGFASGTEQFF.

As to this clonotype: Its ends do not fully match the called genes, so a read error is possible. The rearrangement links TRBV6-1 to TRBJ1-5; 7 positions agree with TRBD1. CDR3 size: 14 residues. The germline gives CDR1 MNHNS, CDR2 SASEGT. The CDR3 region has the DNA TGTGCCAACGGAGGGACAGACGGTAATCAGCCCAAGCGTTTT. This encodes CANGGTDGNQPKRF.

This CDR3 reads CASNDDRAQTSPLHF. DNA of the CDR3: TGTGCCAGCAACGACGACAGGGCCCAGACGTCACCCCTCCACTTT. V usage is TRBV6-5 and J usage is TRBJ1-6, with TRBD1 identical over 7 bases. This CDR3 comprises 15 residues. Germline V gene lookup returns CDR1 MNHEY and CDR2 SVGAGI. The V gene end was trimmed by 7 bases and the J gene end by 10 bases; junction bases not matched to a gene: 13.

Remarks on this clonotype: One end of the junction fails to match germline, which may point to a read error. The chain couples TRBV4-1 to TRBJ1-2, with D uncertain. Per germline, CDR1 MGHRA and CDR2 YSYEKL. This CDR3 comprises 13 residues. CDR3 protein: CASGQLDGYGYTF. The CDR3 nucleotides are TGCGCCAGCGGCCAATTGGACGGCTATGGCTACACCTTC.

The V gene is TRBV15, the J gene TRBJ2-1; 9 bases are shared with TRBD1. This CDR3 has 16 amino acids. Germline V gene lookup returns CDR1 LNHNV and CDR2 YYDKDF (reference sequence). The trim removed 1 base at V and 1 base at J, leaving 2 bases unmatched. The CDR3 DNA follows: TGTGCCACCAGCAGAGCCGGGACAGGGTCCTACAATGAGCAGTTCTTC. Translated, it gives CATSRAGTGSYNEQFF.

About this clonotype: This CDR3 fails to terminate in the conserved phenylalanine or tryptophan, so it likely reflects a read error. The chain links TRBV19 to TRBJ1-1, with D tentatively TRBD1 (5 bases). Germline V CDR1 and CDR2: LNHDA, SQIVND (reference sequence). This CDR3 is built from 14 residues. In nucleotides, the CDR3 is TGTGCCCGTAGTGTCCGGGGGAAGAACACTGAAGCTTTCTCT. Protein: CARSVRGKNTEAFS.

The V and J genes are TRBV3-1 and TRBJ1-3; unclear D gene. The CDR3 is 16 amino acids. CDR1 is LGHDT, CDR2 YNNKEL, per germline (reference sequence). The germline V and J ends were trimmed by 1 base and 3 bases, with 13 bases remaining between them. CDR3 protein: CASSQVTPSGGNTIYF. CDR3 in DNA: TGTGCCAGCAGCCAAGTCACCCCGTCGGGTGGAAACACCATATATTTT.

For the CDR3, the DNA is TGTGCCAGCAGCTTAGATGGACAGGGGGCGAAGCAGTACTTC. It is translated as CASSLDGQGAKQYF. V gene TRBV7-8 combines with J gene TRBJ2-7; 11 bases are shared with TRBD1. The V gene end was trimmed by 1 base and the J gene end by 8 bases; junction bases not matched to a gene: 4. The CDR3 runs 14 residues. The V gene's germline CDR1 is SGHVS and CDR2 FQNEAQ.

The rearrangement joins TRBV20-1 to TRBJ2-5; possible D gene TRBD1, 5 bases. Looked up from germline, CDR1 is DFQATT and CDR2 is SNEGSKA (reference sequence). Trimming cost V 5 bases and J 9 bases, with 16 bases left between them. This CDR3 contains 12 residues. DNA of the CDR3: TGCAGTGCTGGTGCAGGGCGTCAGCCCCAGTACTTC. Translating it yields CSAGAGRQPQYF.

This clonotype was seen a handful of times. With a much larger clone just one base away, this may be a read error. The chain couples TRBV6-2 or TRBV6-3 to TRBJ2-1; 7 bases align to TRBD2. The CDR3 length is 16 residues. Germline V gene sequence: CDR1 MNHEY, CDR2 SVGEGT. The CDR3 bases are TGTGCCTGCAGTCCCTCCGGGCTAGCGGACTACAATGAGCAGTTCTTC. The encoded protein is CACSPSGLADYNEQFF.

This clonotype was counted at least ten times. This sequence may be a read error, since a much larger clone differs from it by one base. The conserved final phenylalanine or tryptophan is absent from the CDR3, which likely points to a read error. The chain combines TRBV6-1 with TRBJ2-7; D not certain. V lost 5 bases to trimming and J lost 3 bases, with 11 bases between them. Germline V CDR1 and CDR2: MNHNS, SASEGT. The CDR3 runs to 13 residues. The CDR3: CASSPTVSYEQYI. Here the CDR3 DNA reads TGTGCCAGCAGTCCGACGGTAAGCTACGAGCAGTACATC.

As regards this clonotype: Germline is not matched at one junction end, which may reflect a read error. This chain joins TRBV13 and TRBJ2-2; perhaps TRBD2 as D (5 bases). The germline V gene encodes CDR1 PRHDT and CDR2 FYEKMQ (reference sequence). This CDR3 has 13 residues. CDR3 sequence: CASSLGPSWELSF. CDR3 coding DNA: TGTGCCAGCAGCTTAGGTCCTAGCTGGGAGCTGTCTTTC.

The chain employs TRBV7-3 and TRBJ1-1; no reliable D call. The CDR3 runs to 13 residues. Germline CDR1 is SGHTA and CDR2 is FQGTGA. The V end lost 1 base, the J end lost 10 bases, and 13 bases lay between the germline ends. CDR3 loop: CASSLIADDGAFF. DNA for the CDR3: TGTGCCAGCAGCTTAATAGCAGATGATGGAGCTTTCTTT.

This clonotype appeared many times. The genes are TRBV9 and TRBJ2-2; possibly TRBD1 or TRBD2 for D (5 bases each). Germline lookup yields CDR1 SGDLS and CDR2 YYNGEE. V shed 4 bases and J shed 0 bases, with 19 bases lying between them. There are 18 residues in the CDR3. CDR3 in DNA: TGTGCCAGCAGCCGTTCCCCACTACAGGAGGCGAACACCGGGGAGCTGTTTTTT. The encoded protein is CASSRSPLQEANTGELFF.

V and J are TRBV24-1 and TRBJ1-2, with TRBD1 as a possible D gene (5 bases). The CDR3 sequence is 15 residues long. CDR1 KGHDR and CDR2 SFDVKD come from the germline V gene. Trimming shortened V by 5 bases and J by 4 bases, and 16 bases separated the two germline ends. The CDR3 DNA follows: TGTGCCACCAGTGCCTGGAAGGGGCCCTTCTATGGCTACACCTTC. Residues: CATSAWKGPFYGYTF.

The chain carries TRBV7-9 and TRBJ2-1; D possibly corresponds to TRBD1 (6 bases). Trimming removed 9 bases from V and 0 bases from J, with 18 bases in between. This CDR3 has 16 residues. Germline assignment: CDR1 SEHNR and CDR2 FQNEAQ (reference sequence). In DNA, the CDR3 is TGTGCCAGTTCCGGAGCTGTGGGGGCCTCCTACAATGAGCAGTTCTTC. This codes for CASSGAVGASYNEQFF.

This rearrangement joins TRBV10-3 to TRBJ2-3, with a weak D call TRBD1 (5 bases). CDR1 is ENHRY and CDR2 is SYGVKD in the germline V gene. The CDR3 is 15 amino acids. V lost 2 bases and J 3 bases, leaving 12 bases between the germline ends. The CDR3 region is CAISELQGSTDTQYF. The CDR3 bases are TGTGCCATCAGTGAGCTCCAGGGATCTACAGATACGCAGTATTTT.